This paragraph covers one T cell receptor beta chain sequence. The antigen this receptor binds is unknown. Nothing much larger sits one base from this clone, and base qualities are not available. The sample comes from a study of blood T cells in healthy people across ages (dated by TCRdb to the mid-2010s). Background on the whole study: In model experiments, roughly one uniquely barcoded TCR beta cDNA molecule per two T cells was captured by template switching. Using deep sequencing normalized with unique cDNA molecular identifiers, the study measured how TCR beta repertoire diversity changes with age. The donors were divided into four age groups: young (average around 17 years), middle-aged (over 35), aged (approximately 62) and long-lived (about 79). The study analyzed two additional independent replicas of 1 million unique cDNA reads from the same blood draw for two donors, one aged 18 to 30 and one aged 80 or older. What the research found in general, with its limitations: The percentage of naive T cells measured by flow cytometry correlated strongly with observed TCR beta diversity. As age increased, observed TCR beta diversity per million T cells dropped in a roughly linear way, and a significant reduction was already evident by age 40. The CMV infection status of donors was not known, potentially confounding age-related changes in expanded clonotypes. Total diversity estimates from one million sequenced T cells were considered lower bounds and underestimates. Compared with the aged group, the long-lived group had more naive CD4+ T cells, fewer expanded clones and increased TCR diversity, a pattern suggesting age selection. Because profiling used bulk unsorted PBMCs, naive and antigen-experienced compartments could not be compared conclusively.

Donors were approximately 42 systemically healthy Caucasian individuals from Russia aged roughly 6 to 90 years. Each donor gave 8.5 to 10 milliliters of peripheral blood, collected into EDTA-treated Vacutainer tubes. PBMCs were isolated by Ficoll-Paque density-gradient centrifugation, with at least 6.5 million obtained per sample. Total RNA, at least 6 micrograms per sample, was extracted from PBMCs with Trizol reagent. The percentages of naive CD45RAhigh/CD27high T cells were determined by flow cytometry on a PBMC aliquot from every donor. The library came from 5' RACE. TCRdb records Illumina HiSeq 2500 as the sequencer. The second PCR ran for roughly 7 to 12 cycles and used a J-beta primer mix along with a sample-barcoded 5' primer. Each TCR beta cDNA molecule received a unique molecular identifier from a template-switch 5' adaptor carrying 12 random nucleotides. At least 2.5 million CDR3-containing paired-end reads were obtained from each sample. All of the RNA was converted into first-strand cDNA using the Mint cDNA synthesis kit, with a TRBC-specific oligonucleotide serving as the primer. Following uracil-DNA glycosylase treatment, a first 18-cycle PCR with universal primers M1SS and BC2_uni_R was performed on all cDNA. Regarding the original processing steps: For normalization, 1 million high-quality reads were randomly selected from each sample, with every read carrying a distinct molecular identifier. Instead of being binned into consensus sequences, reads that shared molecular identifiers were thrown out. CDR3 identification, clonotype clustering and error correction used MiTCR with a Q25 quality threshold and the strictest error-elimination algorithm. A nonparametric unseen species model with Euler transformation was used to estimate lower-bound total TCR beta diversity. The public reads were reprocessed in TCRdb via fastp at Q25 and MiXCR, keeping in-frame beta chains. Duplicate CDR3 protein sequences are folded into a single record with the most common DNA and genes. V and J calls and clone size were set by TCRdb, not the authors. The sample records 500,000 to 550,000 distinct CDR3 sequences, approximately 25% of which are singletons. The ten top clones hold 7.5% to 9% of the sample.

These records were also assigned to another study, of T cells of mothers and their children. As noted in the second study: The donors were nine systemically healthy Caucasian individuals, made up of three mothers and their six children. cDNA synthesis used all of the extracted RNA, with 1.5 ug of RNA in each 15 ul reaction. Sample barcodes and 2-4 random nucleotides were added via the M1S primer in the second PCR. Over 9.5 million TCR beta CDR3 reads came from each mother, compared with approximately 3.1 million reads from each child. TCR recombination output is similarly shaped by thymic selection in related and unrelated pairs, with a minor effect exerted by inherited differences. Normalized repertoire overlap was always slightly but never significantly higher in related than unrelated mother-child pairs. Persistent microchimeric T cell clones were not detected, at a sensitivity of roughly 100 clones per million clonotypes. Deep NGS was used in the study to compare the TCR beta repertoires of mothers and children and to look for features that separate related mother-child pairs from unrelated individuals. On average, the children were about 10 +/- 4 years old, while the mothers were approximately 41 +/- 4 years old. After adapter ligation was performed with NEBNext reagents, the libraries were sequenced on an Illumina HiSeq 2000 with 100+100 nt paired-end reads. To prevent cross-contamination, the mother and child libraries were prepared one month apart and sequenced in separate runs. Between about 500,000 and 2,300,000 distinct TCR beta clonotypes were identified per donor. Naive TCR beta clonotypes were estimated from low-frequency clonotypes matched to each donor's FACS-determined naive share, without sorting.

The sequence was obtained from a boy aged 5-17 years in good health. Sequencing used blood.

The CDR3 region has the sequence CSVAHHHHGYTF. The nucleotide sequence reads TGCAGCGTTGCACACCACCATCATGGCTACACCTTC. The chain is made from TRBV29-1 and TRBJ1-2, with the D gene not confidently named. Taken from cysteine to phenylalanine, the CDR3 has 12 residues. The DNA shown is the 36-base CDR3, in frame from base 1. The germline ends are 12 bases apart after V is trimmed by 4 bases and J by 6 bases. CDR1 and CDR2 (SQVTM, ANQGSEA) derive from the germline V gene.